One and the same sample provided the 16 T cell receptor beta chains below, sequenced in a study of cytomegalovirus exposure and HLA in healthy donors. In the PCR, 60 Vbeta and 13 Jbeta primers were used. Produced via immunoSEQ multiplex PCR; TCRdb's table is partial and in-frame only. The table has roughly 100,000 clones, over 60% seen once. Sequenced sample: PBMCs. All receptors come from a man aged 35-49 years in good health and CMV-seropositive.

CDR3 sequence: CASSQSRTGGLGTQYF. CDR3 in DNA: TGTGCCAGCAGCCAATCTCGGACAGGGGGTCTCGGGACCCAGTACTTC. The chain uses TRBV7-2 and TRBJ2-5, with 10 bases that match TRBD1. The CDR3 runs to 16 residues. The junction had 13 bases not matched to a gene; V was cut back by 5 bases and J by 7 bases. Germline V lookup: CDR1 SGHTA, CDR2 FQGNSA.

The chain uses TRBV6-5 and TRBJ2-4, with 7 bases matching TRBD1. In germline, CDR1 is MNHEY, CDR2 SVGAGI. This CDR3 spans 14 amino acids. V lost 6 bases and J lost 9; bases outside the gene matches: 11. Here the CDR3 reads CASRRRQGEGIQYF. In nucleotides, the CDR3 is TGTGCCAGCAGACGGAGACAGGGTGAGGGCATTCAGTACTTC.

V is TRBV7-8 and J is TRBJ2-7, with 7 bases matching TRBD2. This CDR3 region has 15 residues. Germline lookup yields CDR1 SGHVS and CDR2 FQNEAQ. The V gene end was trimmed by 4 bases and the J gene end by 3 bases; junction bases not matched to a gene: 9. Written as DNA, the CDR3 is TGTGCCAGCAGCTCCCCCGGGACTATCTTCTACGAGCAGTACTTC. This sequence encodes CASSSPGTIFYEQYF. Complete variable domain (other parts from reference TRBV7-8 and TRBJ2-7): GAGVSQSPRYKVAKRGQDVALRCDPISGHVSLFWYQQALGQGPEFLTYFQNEAQLDKSGLPSDRFFAERPEGSVSTLKIQRTQQEDSAVYLCASSSPGTIFYEQYFGPGTRLTVT.

This clone has only a few counts. The V gene is TRBV18, the J gene TRBJ2-7; weak D call: TRBD2 (6 bases). V was pared by 2 bases and J by 3 bases, with 11 bases between. CDR1 is KGHSH, CDR2 LQKENI, per germline. This CDR3 contains 14 residues. The CDR3 region is CASSPGASVYEQYF. The CDR3 DNA reads as TGTGCCAGCTCACCAGGGGCTAGCGTCTACGAGCAGTACTTC. Using reference TRBV18 and TRBJ2-7 for the parts outside the CDR3, the full variable domain is NAGVMQNPRHLVRRRGQEARLRCSPMKGHSHVYWYRQLPEEGLKFMVYLQKENIIDESGMPKERFSAEFPKEGPSILRIQQVVRGDSAAYFCASSPGASVYEQYFGPGTRLTVT.

A single count supports this clone. This chain connects TRBV28 to TRBJ1-5; 7 bases match TRBD1. The germline V gene has CDR1 MDHEN and CDR2 SYDVKM. Losses at the gene ends were 6 bases for V and 6 bases for J; bases not matched to a gene: 11. CDR3 length: 15 residues. The CDR3 sequence: CASRPPTGTSQPQHF. The CDR3 nucleotides read TGTGCCAGCAGGCCGCCGACAGGGACCAGTCAGCCCCAGCATTTT.

V and J are TRBV11-3 and TRBJ2-1, with 7 bases that match TRBD2. Looked up from germline, CDR1 is SGHNT and CDR2 is YENEEA. V trimming: 11 bases; J trimming: 0 bases; junction bases outside the gene matches: 10. The length of the CDR3 is 15 residues. The CDR3 is CASRVGGSSYNEQFF. The CDR3, as DNA: TGTGCCTCGAGAGTGGGAGGGAGCTCCTACAATGAGCAGTTCTTC.

V is TRBV4-1 and J is TRBJ2-6; tentative D call: TRBD2 (5 bases). Germline V gene sequence: CDR1 MGHRA, CDR2 YSYEKL. Between the trimmed V and J ends, which lost 4 bases and 2 bases, there was a span of 9 bases. The CDR3 loop spans 15 amino acids. CDR3 bases: TGCGCCAGCAGCCTCCGGGATGCTGGGGCCAACGTCCTGACTTTC. This codes for CASSLRDAGANVLTF.

The V gene is TRBV19, the J gene TRBJ1-2; D may be TRBD1 (5 bases). V gave up 6 bases and J gave up 6 bases, with 11 bases separating them. In germline, CDR1 is LNHDA, CDR2 SQIVND (reference sequence). CDR3 length: 12 residues. The CDR3 DNA reads as TGTGCCAGTAGCCTGGGGCCCGATGGCTACACCTTC. Amino acids: CASSLGPDGYTF. Full variable domain (missing parts from reference TRBV19 and TRBJ1-2): DGGITQSPKYLFRKEGQNVTLSCEQNLNHDAMYWYRQDPGQGLRLIYYSQIVNDFQKGDIAEGYSVSREKKESFPLTVTSAQKNPTAFYLCASSLGPDGYTFGSGTRLTVV.

The chain carries TRBV14 and TRBJ2-4, with 10 bases matching TRBD1. Germline values: CDR1 SGHDN, CDR2 FVKESK. The length of the CDR3 is 18 residues. V gave up 0 bases and J gave up 6 bases; unmatched junction bases: 11. CDR3 coding DNA: TGTGCCAGCAGCCAAGAGGCCCCGGGGACAGGGGTTGGAAACATTCAGTACTTC. Its protein is CASSQEAPGTGVGNIQYF.

CDR3 DNA sequence: TGTGCCAGCGGCGACCGGGGGAACACCGGGGAGCTGTTTTTT. This translates into CASGDRGNTGELFF. This chain uses TRBV7-8 with TRBJ2-2, with D maybe TRBD2 (5 bases). Trimming shortened V by 8 bases and J by 1 base, and 11 bases separated the two germline ends. Germline values: CDR1 SGHVS, CDR2 FQNEAQ. This CDR3 spans 14 amino acids.

There are a few counts of this clone. As DNA, the CDR3 is TGCGCCAGCAGCGGGACTAGCGGGAGGGCCTCGGTCGCCAACGAGCAGTACTTC. Amino acids: CASSGTSGRASVANEQYF. The chain recombines TRBV5-1 with TRBJ2-7; TRBD2 aligns across 16 bases. Germline loops: CDR1 SGHRS, CDR2 YFSETQ. This CDR3 is 18 amino acids long. The junction had 12 bases not matched to a gene; V was cut back by 4 bases and J by 5 bases.

This chain uses TRBV4-2 with TRBJ2-7, with 10 bases identical to TRBD1. The trim removed 1 base at V and 2 bases at J, leaving 5 bases unmatched. Looked up from germline, CDR1 is LGHNA and CDR2 is YNFKEQ. CDR3 length: 16 residues. In DNA form, the CDR3 reads TGTGCCAGCAGCCAAGGGGGGACAGGGGCCCCCTACGAGCAGTACTTC. It is translated as CASSQGGTGAPYEQYF.

The genes are TRBV5-5 and TRBJ1-1, with D maybe TRBD1 (5 bases). V was trimmed by 2 bases and J by 1 base, leaving 12 bases between them. Germline V gene lookup returns CDR1 SGHKS and CDR2 YYEKEE (reference sequence). CDR3 size: 15 residues. The CDR3 DNA sequence: TGTGCCAGCAGCTTAAAAGGGGATGGGAACACTGAAGCTTTCTTT. Its translation: CASSLKGDGNTEAFF.

V gene TRBV7-3 combines with J gene TRBJ2-1, with 8 bases aligning to TRBD2. CDR3 length equals 16 residues. From germline, CDR1 is SGHTA and CDR2 FQGTGA. Trimming at V came to 4 bases and at J to 8 bases, leaving 13 bases not matched to a gene. CDR3 in amino acids: CASSSPGSGSVHEQFF. The CDR3 coding sequence is TGTGCCAGCAGCTCCCCCGGGAGCGGGAGTGTCCATGAGCAGTTCTTC.

The chain is built from TRBV9 and TRBJ2-7, with TRBD2 matching over 7 bases. CDR1 is SGDLS and CDR2 is YYNGEE in the germline V gene. Trimming took 4 bases from V and 2 from J; bases not matched to a gene: 15. CDR3 length equals 17 residues. CDR3 region: CASSPAPWTSAAYEQYF. The CDR3 DNA reads as TGTGCCAGCAGCCCCGCCCCTTGGACTAGTGCGGCCTACGAGCAGTACTTC.

The V and J genes are TRBV15 and TRBJ2-7; 7 bases line up with TRBD2. The germline CDR1 and CDR2 sequences are LNHNV and YYDKDF (reference sequence). The CDR3 is made up of 14 amino acids. The V segment lost 5 bases and the J segment 2 bases; nucleotides outside the gene matches: 6. CDR3 protein: CATSDAGTTYEQYF. DNA for the CDR3: TGTGCCACCAGCGATGCCGGGACTACCTACGAGCAGTACTTC.